Shown below are 29 T cell receptor beta chains from a single sample sequenced in a study of T cells in Graves' hyperthyroidism and ophthalmopathy. Amplified TCR beta CDR3 regions derived from RNA transcripts. The TCR CDR3 was amplified in a first-round RT-PCR using the HTBI primer set. TCRdb processed the multiplex PCR reads anew with MiXCR; each CDR3 protein has one entry. This sample carries fewer than 850,000 distinct CDR3 sequences, roughly 17% of them seen once, and the ten largest clones take roughly 15%. Source material: blood. Receptors were obtained from a man aged 45-65 years with Graves' hyperthyroidism.

This clonotype was seen many times. The V gene is TRBV20-1, the J gene TRBJ2-1; no reliable D call. Trimming removed 2 bases from V and 8 bases from J, with 10 bases in between. The CDR3 runs 12 residues. Germline V gene lookup returns CDR1 DFQATT and CDR2 SNEGSKA (reference sequence). CDR3 region: CSARWGGYEQFF. The CDR3 coding sequence is TGCAGTGCTAGATGGGGTGGCTATGAGCAGTTCTTC.

This clonotype occurred many times. The chain joins TRBV18 to TRBJ1-1, with a tentative D call TRBD1 (5 bases). Germline loops: CDR1 KGHSH, CDR2 LQKENI. V was pared by 7 bases and J by 3 bases, with 21 bases between. This CDR3 spans 16 amino acids. CDR3 in DNA: TGTGCCAGCTTCAAGGGCATGGGGCGGGGCGACACTGAAGCTTTCTTT. Translation gives CASFKGMGRGDTEAFF.

The V gene is TRBV7-2, the J gene TRBJ2-3; D is unclear. The length of the CDR3 is 13 residues. The germline CDR1 and CDR2 sequences are SGHTA and FQGNSA. V lost 5 bases and J lost 5, with 11 bases in between. CDR3 loop: CASSQANIDTQYF. The CDR3, as DNA: TGTGCCAGCAGCCAAGCCAACATAGATACGCAGTATTTT. Looking up the rest from reference TRBV7-2 and TRBJ2-3 gives the full variable domain: GAGVSQSPSNKVTEKGKDVELRCDPISGHTALYWYRQSLGQGLEFLIYFQGNSAPDKSGLPSDRFSAERTGGSVSTLTIQRTQQEDSAVYLCASSQANIDTQYFGPGTRLTVL.

The chain links TRBV19 to TRBJ1-5, with 8 bases fitting TRBD1. The V gene end was trimmed by 4 bases and the J gene end by 2 bases; junction bases not matched to a gene: 7. Germline CDR1 reads LNHDA; CDR2 reads SQIVND (reference sequence). This CDR3 has 16 residues. The chain's CDR3 is CASSTLGQGGNQPQHF. CDR3 bases: TGTGCCAGTAGTACACTTGGACAGGGAGGCAATCAGCCCCAGCATTTT.

The chain carries TRBV5-1 and TRBJ2-1, with TRBD2 matching over 10 bases. This CDR3 contains 16 residues. The germline gives CDR1 SGHRS, CDR2 YFSETQ. The J segment lost 1 base and the V segment lost 4 bases, leaving 5 bases of the junction unmatched. The CDR3 spells CASSMTSGLSYNEQFF. DNA of the CDR3: TGCGCCAGCAGCATGACTAGCGGGCTTTCCTACAATGAGCAGTTCTTC.

In this sample, this clonotype turned up many times. The chain links TRBV6-2 or TRBV6-3 to TRBJ2-7, with a possible D match to TRBD1 (5 bases). Germline loops: CDR1 MNHEY, CDR2 SVGEGT. V lost 7 bases and J lost 3, with 13 bases in between. CDR3 length: 13 residues. This CDR3 is CASTGQSFYEQYF. CDR3 nucleotide sequence: TGTGCCAGCACAGGGCAATCATTCTACGAGCAGTACTTC.

This clonotype has a count of ten or more. The chain joins TRBV13 to TRBJ1-1; no clear D. Trimming left V 5 bases short and J 3 bases short, with 7 bases between. This CDR3 has 12 amino acids. Per the germline V gene, CDR1 is PRHDT and CDR2 is FYEKMQ (reference sequence). The CDR3 sequence: CASSQRDTEAFF. DNA for the CDR3: TGTGCCAGCAGCCAACGGGACACTGAAGCTTTCTTT.

This clonotype was counted ten times or more. J is TRBJ2-1 and V is TRBV20-1; 7 nucleotides align to TRBD1. Germline assignment: CDR1 DFQATT and CDR2 SNEGSKA (reference sequence). The J segment lost 6 bases and the V segment lost 0 bases, leaving 8 bases of the junction unmatched. The CDR3 has 15 amino acids. The chain's CDR3 is CSARDRRNRGNEQFF. The CDR3 DNA reads TGCAGTGCTAGAGATCGACGGAACAGGGGCAATGAGCAGTTCTTC.

In this sample, this clonotype turned up a few times. V and J are TRBV27 and TRBJ1-1, with D unresolved. The V gene lost 5 bases and the J gene lost 0 bases, with 13 bases spanning the gap. This CDR3 is built from 15 residues. Germline V lookup: CDR1 MNHEY, CDR2 SMNVEV (reference sequence). The CDR3: CASSHYRVLNTEAFF. The CDR3 DNA is TGTGCCAGCAGTCACTACCGGGTCCTGAACACTGAAGCTTTCTTT.

As to this clonotype: A much bigger clone sits one base away, suggesting this may be a read error. J is TRBJ2-3 and V is TRBV5-1; 8 bases agree with TRBD2. The CDR3 has 15 residues. V was clipped by 4 bases and J by 0 bases; unmatched bases: 4. Germline V lookup: CDR1 SGHRS, CDR2 YFSETQ. CDR3 in DNA: TGCGCCAGCAGCGTTAGCGGGGCTAGCACAGATACGCAGTATTTT. Encoded protein: CASSVSGASTDTQYF.

The sample holds many counts of this clonotype. V and J are TRBV7-8 and TRBJ1-5; no clear D gene. Trimming took off 1 base at V and 0 bases at J, with 7 bases between the two ends. CDR1 and CDR2 (germline): SGHVS, FQNEAQ. CDR3 length equals 15 residues. CDR3 nucleotide sequence: TGTGCCAGCAGCTTAGTTATCGATAGCAATCAGCCCCAGCATTTT. It is translated as CASSLVIDSNQPQHF.

A note on this clonotype: A read error may account for a junction end that differs from germline. The gene calls are TRBV2 and TRBJ1-5; no clear D gene. The CDR3 has 12 residues. CDR1 is SNHLY, CDR2 FYNNEI, per germline. The CDR3 sequence is CANSEANQPQHF. In nucleotides, the CDR3 is TGTGCCAACAGTGAAGCGAATCAGCCCCAGCATTTT.

The chain couples TRBV6-5 to TRBJ1-5; TRBD1 aligns across 7 bases. With V trimmed by 6 bases and J by 5 bases, 7 bases remained unmatched. Germline-derived CDR1 and CDR2 are MNHEY and SVGAGI. There are 14 residues in the CDR3. The chain's CDR3 is CASRRGTEYQPQHF. The CDR3 nucleotides are TGTGCCAGCAGGAGAGGGACAGAATATCAGCCCCAGCATTTT.

The chain links TRBV6-9 to TRBJ1-4, with TRBD1 matching over 7 bases. Germline CDR1 reads MNHGY; CDR2 reads SVAAGI. The ends lost 4 bases at V and 1 base at J; junction bases unmatched: 3. The CDR3 spans 15 residues. CDR3 protein: CASSSQGGTNEKLFF. CDR3 bases: TGTGCCAGCAGTTCTCAGGGGGGAACTAATGAAAAACTGTTTTTT.

This clonotype was seen a few times. The chain joins TRBV13 to TRBJ1-1; D may be TRBD1 (5 bases). CDR3 length: 12 amino acids. The germline V gene has CDR1 PRHDT and CDR2 FYEKMQ (reference sequence). The ends were cut back, 6 bases at V and 10 bases at J, with 15 bases in the middle. The CDR3 sequence: CASRRNHRLAFF. In nucleotides, the CDR3 is TGTGCCAGCAGACGGAACCACAGGTTAGCTTTCTTT.

This clonotype has just a few counts. The gene calls are TRBV15 and TRBJ2-7; no firm D call. The CDR3 sequence is 18 residues long. Germline CDR1 LNHNV, CDR2 YYDKDF (reference sequence). V was trimmed by 0 bases and J by 3 bases, leaving 21 bases between them. CDR3 in DNA: TGTGCCACCAGCAGAGATTTAAATCGAGGCGTCGGTAACTACGAGCAGTACTTC. It specifies CATSRDLNRGVGNYEQYF.

The CDR3 region is CSAVSSTDTQYF. CDR3 bases: TGCAGTGCGGTCAGTAGCACAGATACGCAGTATTTT. The genes are TRBV20-1 and TRBJ2-3; D remains unclear. Germline CDR1 reads DFQATT; CDR2 reads SNEGSKA (reference sequence). The CDR3 totals 12 residues. V gave up 6 bases and J gave up 0 bases, with 7 bases separating them.

The chain links TRBV7-9 to TRBJ2-5; 9 positions match TRBD1. The CDR3 runs to 16 residues. Germline V gene sequence: CDR1 SEHNR, CDR2 FQNEAQ (reference sequence). Unmatched junction bases numbered 10, after V lost 3 bases and J lost 5 bases. Here the CDR3 reads CASSLGGQGGYETQYF. The CDR3 coding sequence is TGTGCCAGCAGCTTGGGGGGACAGGGCGGCTATGAGACCCAGTACTTC.

This clonotype was counted many times. V is TRBV2 and J is TRBJ1-5; D is perhaps TRBD1 (6 bases). The germline V gene encodes CDR1 SNHLY and CDR2 FYNNEI. CDR3 length: 15 residues. The ends were cut back, 6 bases at V and 0 bases at J, with 12 bases in the middle. The CDR3 bases are TGTGCCAGCAGCAAAGGGGGATATAGCAATCAGCCCCAGCATTTT. Protein product: CASSKGGYSNQPQHF.

Remarks on this clonotype: One end of the junction is discordant with germline, which a read error may explain. The rearrangement uses TRBV6-5 and TRBJ2-1, with 11 bases that match TRBD1. The CDR3 is made up of 17 amino acids. Germline CDR1 reads MNHEY; CDR2 reads SVGAGI. The DNA for the CDR3 is TGTGCCAGCAATTACGACCCATGGACAGGGGGCCACAATGAGCAGTTCTTC. Protein: CASNYDPWTGGHNEQFF.

This sequence joins TRBV5-1 and TRBJ2-4; TRBD1 matches at 8 bases. The CDR3 runs to 17 residues. V lost 4 bases and J lost 0; bases outside the gene matches: 9. CDR1 and CDR2 (germline): SGHRS, YFSETQ. The CDR3 loop reads CASSTTGTGLAKNIQYF. Here the CDR3 DNA reads TGCGCCAGCAGCACAACCGGGACAGGTTTAGCCAAAAACATTCAGTACTTC.

In this sample, this clonotype turned up a few times. V usage is TRBV20-1 and J usage is TRBJ1-5, with D maybe TRBD1 (5 bases). Trimming pared 6 bases from V and 0 bases from J, leaving 12 bases between. The germline V gene encodes CDR1 DFQATT and CDR2 SNEGSKA (reference sequence). This CDR3 region has 14 residues. The CDR3 DNA sequence: TGCAGTGCCATGGGACGGTTTAGCAATCAGCCCCAGCATTTT. This translates into CSAMGRFSNQPQHF.

Comment on this clonotype: With a much larger clone just one base away, this may be a read error. The genes are TRBV6-1 and TRBJ2-3; no firm D call. The V end was cut by 3 bases, the J end by 6 bases, with 7 bases between. The length of the CDR3 is 12 residues. In germline, CDR1 is MNHNS, CDR2 SASEGT. CDR3: CASSDWWDTQYF. CDR3 sequence (DNA): TGTGCCAGCAGTGATTGGTGGGATACGCAGTATTTT.

A few counts support this clonotype. The chain carries TRBV29-1 and TRBJ2-7; D unclear. The V and J ends lost 1 base and 0 bases respectively, with 13 bases between them. The CDR3 spans 15 residues. The germline CDR1 and CDR2 sequences are SQVTM and ANQGSEA. The CDR3 DNA is TGCAGCGTTGAAGTCGCCCAGAATTTCTCCTACGAGCAGTACTTC. It yields the protein CSVEVAQNFSYEQYF.

This clonotype was observed many times. The chain has TRBV9 and TRBJ2-3, with D tentatively TRBD2 (6 bases). The V and J ends lost 4 bases and 5 bases respectively, with 20 bases between them. The germline CDR1 and CDR2 sequences are SGDLS and YYNGEE. The CDR3 spans 16 residues. The CDR3 reads CASSPRRRLGEDTQYF. For the CDR3, the DNA is TGTGCCAGCAGCCCCCGGAGGAGACTAGGTGAAGATACGCAGTATTTT.

This chain joins TRBV4-1 and TRBJ2-7; 13 bases line up with TRBD2. The CDR3 extends over 16 amino acids. The V gene's germline CDR1 is MGHRA and CDR2 YSYEKL. The V and J ends lost 4 bases and 7 bases, in that order; junction bases with no gene match: 10. The CDR3 nucleotides are TGCGCCAGCAGCCGTACCGGACTAGCGGGAGTACGGGAGCAGTACTTC. This encodes CASSRTGLAGVREQYF.

The sample holds many counts of this clonotype. This CDR3 is CASSLAAGGPDEQFF. In nucleotides, the CDR3 is TGTGCCAGCAGCTTGGCCGCGGGAGGGCCTGATGAGCAGTTCTTC. This rearrangement joins TRBV5-4 to TRBJ2-1, with TRBD2 matching over 9 bases. In germline, CDR1 is SGHNT, CDR2 YYREEE (reference sequence). Losses at the gene ends were 0 bases for V and 8 bases for J; bases not matched to a gene: 6. This CDR3 has 15 amino acids.

This clonotype was recorded many times. The chain links TRBV11-2 to TRBJ1-2; 10 positions agree with TRBD1. Germline lookup yields CDR1 SGHAT and CDR2 FQNNGV. The length of the CDR3 is 20 residues. V lost 2 bases and J lost 3; bases outside the gene matches: 18. The CDR3 DNA is TGTGCCAGCAGCTTATTCAGGGCCGGGACAGGGGAATCAGGGGACTATGGCTACACCTTC. It specifies CASSLFRAGTGESGDYGYTF.

Concerning this clonotype: Just one base apart from a much larger clone, this may be a read error. The chain links TRBV5-1 to TRBJ1-1; 7 nucleotides agree with TRBD1. The length of the CDR3 is 14 residues. Germline-derived CDR1 and CDR2 are SGHRS and YFSETQ. CDR3 region: CASEPGTVNTEVFF. The CDR3 region has the DNA TGCGCCAGTGAGCCCGGGACAGTGAACACTGAAGTTTTCTTT.